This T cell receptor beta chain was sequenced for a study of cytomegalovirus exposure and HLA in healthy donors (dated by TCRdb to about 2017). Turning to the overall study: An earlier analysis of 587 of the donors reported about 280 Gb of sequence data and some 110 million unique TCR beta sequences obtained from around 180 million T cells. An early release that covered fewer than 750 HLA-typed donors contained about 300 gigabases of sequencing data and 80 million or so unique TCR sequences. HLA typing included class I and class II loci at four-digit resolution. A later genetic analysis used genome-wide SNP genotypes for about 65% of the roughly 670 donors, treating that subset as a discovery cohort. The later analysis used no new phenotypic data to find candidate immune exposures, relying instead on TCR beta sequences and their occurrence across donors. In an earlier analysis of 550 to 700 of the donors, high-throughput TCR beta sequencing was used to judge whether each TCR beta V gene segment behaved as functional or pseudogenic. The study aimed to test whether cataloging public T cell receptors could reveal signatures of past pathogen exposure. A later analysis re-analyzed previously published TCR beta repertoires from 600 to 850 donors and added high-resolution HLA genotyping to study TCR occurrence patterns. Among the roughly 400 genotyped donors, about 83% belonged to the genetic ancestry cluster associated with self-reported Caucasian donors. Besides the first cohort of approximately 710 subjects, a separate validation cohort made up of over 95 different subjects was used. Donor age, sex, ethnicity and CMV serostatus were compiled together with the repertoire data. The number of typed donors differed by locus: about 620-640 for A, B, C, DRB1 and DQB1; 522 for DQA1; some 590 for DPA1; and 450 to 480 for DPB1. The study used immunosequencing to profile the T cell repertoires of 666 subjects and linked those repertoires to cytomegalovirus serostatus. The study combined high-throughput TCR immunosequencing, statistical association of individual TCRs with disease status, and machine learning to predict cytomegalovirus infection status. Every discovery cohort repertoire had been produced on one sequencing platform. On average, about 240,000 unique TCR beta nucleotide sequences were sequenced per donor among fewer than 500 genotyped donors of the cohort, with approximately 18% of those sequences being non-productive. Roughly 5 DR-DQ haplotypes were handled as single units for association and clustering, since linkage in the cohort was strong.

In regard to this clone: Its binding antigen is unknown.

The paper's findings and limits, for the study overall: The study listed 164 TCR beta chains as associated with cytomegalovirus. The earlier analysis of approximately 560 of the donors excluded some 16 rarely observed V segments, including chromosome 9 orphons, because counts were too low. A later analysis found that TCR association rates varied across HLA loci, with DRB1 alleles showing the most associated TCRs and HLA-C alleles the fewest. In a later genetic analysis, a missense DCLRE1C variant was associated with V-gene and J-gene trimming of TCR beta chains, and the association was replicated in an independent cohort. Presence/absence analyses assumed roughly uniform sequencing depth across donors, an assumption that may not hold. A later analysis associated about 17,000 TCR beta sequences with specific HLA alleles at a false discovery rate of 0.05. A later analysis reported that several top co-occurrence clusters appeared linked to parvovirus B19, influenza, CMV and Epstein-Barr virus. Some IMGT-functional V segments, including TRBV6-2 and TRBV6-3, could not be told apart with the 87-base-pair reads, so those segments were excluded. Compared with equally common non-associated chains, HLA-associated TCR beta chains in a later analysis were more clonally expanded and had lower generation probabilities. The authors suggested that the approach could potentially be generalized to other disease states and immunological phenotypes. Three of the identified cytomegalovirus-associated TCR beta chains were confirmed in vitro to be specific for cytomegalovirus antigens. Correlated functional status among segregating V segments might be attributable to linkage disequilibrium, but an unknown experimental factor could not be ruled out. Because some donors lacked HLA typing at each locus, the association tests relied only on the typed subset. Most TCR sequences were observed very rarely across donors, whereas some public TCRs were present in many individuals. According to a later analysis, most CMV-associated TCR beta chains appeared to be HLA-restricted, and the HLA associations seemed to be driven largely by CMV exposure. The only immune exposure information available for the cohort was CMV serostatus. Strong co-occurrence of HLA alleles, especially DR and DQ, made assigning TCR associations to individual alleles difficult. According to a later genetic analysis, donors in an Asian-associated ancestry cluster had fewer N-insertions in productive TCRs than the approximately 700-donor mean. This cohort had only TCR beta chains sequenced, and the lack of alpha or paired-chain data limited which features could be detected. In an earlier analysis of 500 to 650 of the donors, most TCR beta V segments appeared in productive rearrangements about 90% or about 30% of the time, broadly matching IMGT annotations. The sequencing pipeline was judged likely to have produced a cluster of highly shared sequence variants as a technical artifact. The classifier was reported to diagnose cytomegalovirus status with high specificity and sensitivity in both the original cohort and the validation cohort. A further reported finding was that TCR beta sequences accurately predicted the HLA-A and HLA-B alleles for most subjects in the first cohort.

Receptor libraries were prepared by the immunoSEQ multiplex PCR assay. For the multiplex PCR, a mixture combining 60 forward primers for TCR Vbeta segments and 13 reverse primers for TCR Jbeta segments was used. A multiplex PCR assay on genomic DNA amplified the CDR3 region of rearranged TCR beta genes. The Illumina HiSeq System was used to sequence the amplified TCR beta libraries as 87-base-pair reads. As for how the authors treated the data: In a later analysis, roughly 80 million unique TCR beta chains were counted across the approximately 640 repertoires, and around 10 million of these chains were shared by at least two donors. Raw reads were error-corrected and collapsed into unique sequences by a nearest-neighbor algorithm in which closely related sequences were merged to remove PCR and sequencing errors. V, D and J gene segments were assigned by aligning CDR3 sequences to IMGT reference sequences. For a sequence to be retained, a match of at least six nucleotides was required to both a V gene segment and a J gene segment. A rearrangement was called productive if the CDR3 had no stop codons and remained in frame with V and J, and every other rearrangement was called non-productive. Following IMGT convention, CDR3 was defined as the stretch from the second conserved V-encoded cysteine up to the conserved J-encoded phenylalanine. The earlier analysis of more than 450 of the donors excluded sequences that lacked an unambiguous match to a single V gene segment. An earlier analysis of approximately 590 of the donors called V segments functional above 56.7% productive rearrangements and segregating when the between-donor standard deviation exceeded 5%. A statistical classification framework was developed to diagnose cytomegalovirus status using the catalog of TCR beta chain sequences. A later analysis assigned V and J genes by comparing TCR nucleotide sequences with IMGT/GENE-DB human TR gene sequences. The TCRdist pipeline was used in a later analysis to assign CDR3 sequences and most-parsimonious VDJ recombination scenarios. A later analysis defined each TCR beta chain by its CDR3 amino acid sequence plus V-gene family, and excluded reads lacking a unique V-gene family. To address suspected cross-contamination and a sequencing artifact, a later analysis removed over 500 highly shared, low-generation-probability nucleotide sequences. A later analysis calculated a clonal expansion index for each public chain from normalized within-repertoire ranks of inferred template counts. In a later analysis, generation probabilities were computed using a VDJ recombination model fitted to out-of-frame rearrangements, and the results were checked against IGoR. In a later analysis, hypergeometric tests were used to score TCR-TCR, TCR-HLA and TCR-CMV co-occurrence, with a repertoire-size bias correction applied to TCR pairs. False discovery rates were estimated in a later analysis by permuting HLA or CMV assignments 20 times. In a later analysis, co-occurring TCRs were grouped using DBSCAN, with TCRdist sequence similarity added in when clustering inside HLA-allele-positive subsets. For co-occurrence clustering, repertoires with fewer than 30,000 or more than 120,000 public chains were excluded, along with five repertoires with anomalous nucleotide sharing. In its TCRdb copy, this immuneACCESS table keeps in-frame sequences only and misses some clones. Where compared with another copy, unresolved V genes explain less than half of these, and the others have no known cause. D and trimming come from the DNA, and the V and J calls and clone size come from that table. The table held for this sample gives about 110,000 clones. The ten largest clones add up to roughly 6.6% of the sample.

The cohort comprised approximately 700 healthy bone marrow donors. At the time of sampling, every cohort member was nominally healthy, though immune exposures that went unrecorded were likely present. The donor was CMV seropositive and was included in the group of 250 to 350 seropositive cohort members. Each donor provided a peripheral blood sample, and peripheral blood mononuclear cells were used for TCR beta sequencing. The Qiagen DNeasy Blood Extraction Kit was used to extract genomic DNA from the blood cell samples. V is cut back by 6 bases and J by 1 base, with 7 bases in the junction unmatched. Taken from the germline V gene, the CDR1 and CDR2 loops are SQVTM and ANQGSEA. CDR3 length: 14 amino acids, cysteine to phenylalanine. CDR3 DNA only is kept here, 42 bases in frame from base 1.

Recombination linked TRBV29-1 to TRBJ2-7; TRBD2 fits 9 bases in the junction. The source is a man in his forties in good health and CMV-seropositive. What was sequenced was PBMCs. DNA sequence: TGCAGCGTGAGGCTAGCGGGGCGATCCTACGAGCAGTACTTC. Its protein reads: CSVRLAGRSYEQYF.